The T cell receptor beta chain described here comes from a study of blood T cells in healthy people across ages. To note about this clonotype: The target antigen is unknown.

Whole-study results and caveats: Naive T cell percentage strongly correlated with TCR beta diversity.

There are 12 residues in the CDR3. Deletions cut 6 bases from V and 5 bases from J, with 10 bases between. Germline-derived CDR1 and CDR2 are SNHLY and FYNNEI. A second about 7 to 11 cycle PCR used barcoded and J-beta primers. Template switching added a 12-random-nucleotide identifier to every cDNA molecule. One entry per CDR3 protein, called by TCRdb with MiXCR from the 5' RACE reads. The table has hundreds of thousands of distinct CDR3 sequences, 55% to 70% seen once; the top ten hold 22%. The V and J genes are TRBV2 and TRBJ1-2, with D perhaps matching TRBD1 (5 bases). The clonotype was recovered from a man aged 30 to 45 in good health. Sample: blood. CDR3 sequence: CASRTAFYGYTF. The CDR3 nucleotides read TGTGCCAGCAGGACAGCTTTTTATGGCTACACCTTC.